The rows below give T cell receptor beta chains drawn from one sample of a study of cytomegalovirus exposure and HLA in healthy donors. Only in-frame clones appear in the TCRdb table, and some are missing; sequencing was by immunoSEQ multiplex PCR. This table has 110,000 to 150,000 clones, roughly nine tenths appearing once. The sequenced sample was PBMCs. The receptors here all came from a man aged 18 to 35 in good health and CMV-seronegative. Each CDR3 is given with its conserved first and last residue. A D gene is named only where the DNA matches it firmly. Clone size is stated in some rows and not others, as once, few, many or a class when expanded.

TRBV5-1	TRBD1	-	TRBJ2-7	TGCGCCAGCAGATTAGGACAGGGGGCCCACGAGCAGTACTTC	CASRLGQGAHEQYF
TRBV6-5	-	-	TRBJ1-2	TGTGCCAGCAGTTACTGGGGGGACCTCTATGGCTACACCTTC	CASSYWGDLYGYTF
TRBV13	-	-	TRBJ1-1	TGTGCCAGCAGCTTAAGTGTACGGACTGAAGCTTTCTTT	CASSLSVRTEAFF
TRBV18	-	-	TRBJ2-7	TGTGCCAGCAGACAAGGGCAGGGTCGCGAGCAGTACTTC	CASRQGQGREQYF
TRBV5-4	TRBD1	-	TRBJ1-2	TGTGCCAGCAGCCAACAGGGGGTCGGCTATGGCTACACCTTC	CASSQQGVGYGYTF
TRBV13	-	-	TRBJ1-1	TGTGCCAGCAGCTTAGCGGGGAAGGCCGGTAGCACTGAAGCTTTCTTT	CASSLAGKAGSTEAFF
TRBV27	-	once	TRBJ2-4	TGTGCCAGCAGTACCCACGGGACACTAGCCAAAAACATTCAGTACTTC	CASSTHGTLAKNIQYF
TRBV9	-	-	TRBJ2-2	TGTGCCAGCAGCCCCAGATACACCGGGGAGCTGTTTTTT	CASSPRYTGELFF
TRBV6-1	-	-	TRBJ2-2	TGTGCCAGTCGTGAACAGGTGAACACCGGGGAGCTGTTTTTT	CASREQVNTGELFF
TRBV19	TRBD1	-	TRBJ1-1	TGTGCCAGTAGTATAGAACAGGGGGCGCGTCACACTGAAGCTTTCTTT	CASSIEQGARHTEAFF
TRBV30	TRBD2	-	TRBJ2-1	TGTGCCTGGATTAGCGGGAGGGCCTCCGAGCAGTTCTTC	CAWISGRASEQFF